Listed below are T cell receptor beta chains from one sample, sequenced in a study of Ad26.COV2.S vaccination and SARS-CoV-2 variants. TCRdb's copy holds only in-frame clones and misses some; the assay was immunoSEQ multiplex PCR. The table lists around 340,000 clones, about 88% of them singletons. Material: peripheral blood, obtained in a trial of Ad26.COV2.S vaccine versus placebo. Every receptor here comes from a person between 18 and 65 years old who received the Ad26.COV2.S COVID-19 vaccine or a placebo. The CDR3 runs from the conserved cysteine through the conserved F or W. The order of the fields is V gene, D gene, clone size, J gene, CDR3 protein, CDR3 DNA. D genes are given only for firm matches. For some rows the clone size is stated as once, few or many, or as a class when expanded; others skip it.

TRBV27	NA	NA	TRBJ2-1	CASSLVSRNYNEQFF	TGTGCCAGCAGTTTAGTTAGCAGGAACTACAATGAGCAGTTCTTC
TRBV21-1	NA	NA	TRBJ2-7	CASSKDNRSPYEQYF	TGTGCCAGCAGCAAAGACAACAGAAGTCCCTACGAGCAGTACTTC
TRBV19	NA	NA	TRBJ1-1	CASSTTENTEAFF	TGTGCCAGTAGTACCACAGAGAACACTGAAGCTTTCTTT
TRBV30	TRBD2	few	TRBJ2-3	CAWSVKPSGITDTQYF	TGTGCCTGGAGTGTTAAGCCTAGCGGGATCACAGATACGCAGTATTTT
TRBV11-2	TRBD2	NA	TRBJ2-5	CASSPPGGGTETQYF	TGTGCCAGCAGCCCCCCTGGGGGGGGAACGGAGACCCAGTACTTC
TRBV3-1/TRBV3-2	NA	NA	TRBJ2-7	CASTPLQGSYEQYF	TGTGCCAGCACCCCCCTCCAGGGGTCCTACGAGCAGTACTTC
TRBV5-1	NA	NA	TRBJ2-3	CASSLELTSTDTQYF	TGCGCCAGCAGCTTGGAACTTACTAGCACAGATACGCAGTATTTT
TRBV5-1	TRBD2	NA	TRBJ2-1	CASSLTSGVYSYNEQFF	TGCGCCAGCAGCTTGACTAGCGGGGTCTACTCCTACAATGAGCAGTTCTTC
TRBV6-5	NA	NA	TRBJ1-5	CASSYSSGGQPQHF	TGTGCCAGCAGTTACTCATCCGGGGGTCAGCCCCAGCATTTT
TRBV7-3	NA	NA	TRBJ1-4	CASSLGAGEKLFF	TGTGCCAGCAGCTTAGGGGCTGGGGAAAAACTGTTTTTT
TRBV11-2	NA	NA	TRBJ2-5	CASSRTQTQYF	TGTGCCAGCAGCCGAACCCAGACCCAGTACTTC
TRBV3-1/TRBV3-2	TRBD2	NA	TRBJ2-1	CASSQGLAGGPEQFF	TGTGCCAGCAGCCAAGGCCTAGCGGGAGGGCCGGAGCAGTTCTTC
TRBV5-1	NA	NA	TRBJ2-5	CASSLAQTKGTQYF	TGCGCCAGCAGCTTGGCCCAGACCAAAGGGACCCAGTACTTC
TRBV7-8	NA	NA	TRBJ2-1	CASSSPPAGASYNEQFF	TGTGCCAGCAGCTCCCCCCCCGCGGGGGCCTCCTACAATGAGCAGTTCTTC
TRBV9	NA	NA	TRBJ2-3	CASSPIKGRDTQYF	TGTGCCAGCAGCCCGATCAAAGGTCGGGATACGCAGTATTTT
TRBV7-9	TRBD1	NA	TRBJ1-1	CASSLGQGANTEAFF	TGTGCCAGCAGCTTAGGACAGGGGGCTAACACTGAAGCTTTCTTT
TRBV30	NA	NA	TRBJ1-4	CAWSVGYEKLFF	TGTGCCTGGAGTGTGGGTTATGAAAAACTGTTTTTT
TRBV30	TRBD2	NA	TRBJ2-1	CAWSVFATSGIYNEQFF	TGTGCCTGGAGTGTATTTGCGACTAGCGGGATATACAATGAGCAGTTCTTC
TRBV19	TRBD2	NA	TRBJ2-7	CASTLGTSGKYYEQYF	TGTGCCAGTACCCTGGGGACTAGCGGGAAATACTACGAGCAGTACTTC
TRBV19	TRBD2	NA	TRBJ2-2	CASSIGTSGLFGTGELFF	TGTGCCAGTAGTATCGGGACTAGCGGGCTTTTCGGCACCGGGGAGCTGTTTTTT
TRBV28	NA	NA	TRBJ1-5	CASTWGNQPQHF	TGTGCCAGTACATGGGGCAATCAGCCCCAGCATTTT
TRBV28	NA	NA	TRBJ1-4	CASSLSPNEKLFF	TGTGCCAGCAGTTTATCCCCCAATGAAAAACTGTTTTTT
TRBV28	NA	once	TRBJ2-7	CASSLGGDPYEQYF	TGTGCCAGCAGTTTAGGGGGCGATCCCTACGAGCAGTACTTC
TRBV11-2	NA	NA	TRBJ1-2	CASSLGLQLDYGYTF	TGTGCCAGCAGCTTAGGTCTACAGTTGGACTATGGCTACACCTTC
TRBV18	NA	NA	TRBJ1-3	CASLGQGGGNTIYF	TGTGCCAGTCTTGGGCAAGGCGGTGGAAACACCATATATTTT
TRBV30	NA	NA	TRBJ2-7	CAWSVGSDYEQYF	TGTGCCTGGAGTGTAGGGTCAGACTACGAGCAGTACTTC
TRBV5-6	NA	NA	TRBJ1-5	CASSLAPGAPTYSNQPQHF	TGTGCCAGCAGCTTGGCCCCGGGGGCCCCGACATATAGCAATCAGCCCCAGCATTTT
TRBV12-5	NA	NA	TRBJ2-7	CASGFSGSSEQYF	TGTGCTAGTGGTTTTTCTGGGAGCTCCGAGCAGTACTTC
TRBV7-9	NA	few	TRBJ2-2	CASSLPSGVGTGELFF	TGTGCCAGCAGCCTGCCGTCGGGAGTGGGGACCGGGGAGCTGTTTTTT
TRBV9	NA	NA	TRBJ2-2	CASSVVWGDNTGELFF	TGTGCCAGCAGCGTAGTTTGGGGGGATAACACCGGGGAGCTGTTTTTT
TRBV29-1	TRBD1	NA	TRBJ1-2	CSDMTGSYGYTF	TGCAGCGATATGACAGGGTCCTATGGCTACACCTTC
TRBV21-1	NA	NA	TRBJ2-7	CASSKGVSEQYF	TGTGCCAGCAGCAAAGGGGTCAGCGAGCAGTACTTC
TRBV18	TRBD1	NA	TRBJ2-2	CASSLTGTAPTGELFF	TGTGCCAGCTCCCTAACCGGGACAGCTCCTACCGGGGAGCTGTTTTTT
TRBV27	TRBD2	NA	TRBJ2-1	CASSFIPSGRVADEQFF	TGTGCCAGCAGTTTCATCCCTAGCGGGAGGGTGGCCGATGAGCAGTTCTTC
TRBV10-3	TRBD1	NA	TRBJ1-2	CAIAPGTGLDGYTF	TGTGCCATCGCCCCCGGGACAGGGTTGGATGGCTACACCTTC
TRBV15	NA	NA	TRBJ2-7	CATRGNSYEQYF	TGTGCCACCCGGGGTAACTCCTACGAGCAGTACTTC
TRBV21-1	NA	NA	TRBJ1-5	CASALLAGGNQPQHF	TGTGCCAGCGCACTCCTCGCGGGGGGGAATCAGCCCCAGCATTTT
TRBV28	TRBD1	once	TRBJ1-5	CASIASGTGYQPQHF	TGTGCCAGCATCGCCTCCGGGACAGGGTACCAGCCCCAGCATTTT
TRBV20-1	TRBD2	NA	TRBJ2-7	CSASRGREGDEQYF	TGCAGTGCTAGTCGGGGCAGGGAGGGTGACGAGCAGTACTTC
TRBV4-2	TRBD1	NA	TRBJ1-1	CASSRGTGGAFKYTEAFF	TGTGCCAGCAGCCGAGGGACAGGGGGCGCGTTTAAGTACACTGAAGCTTTCTTT
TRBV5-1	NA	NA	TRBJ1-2	CASSLFQGTNYGYTF	TGCGCCAGCAGCTTGTTTCAGGGTACTAACTATGGCTACACCTTC
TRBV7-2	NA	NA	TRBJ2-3	CASSLIRQTQYF	TGTGCCAGCAGCTTAATCCGACAGACGCAGTATTTT
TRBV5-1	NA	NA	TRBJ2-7	CASSWGTVNYEQYF	TGCGCCAGCAGCTGGGGGACCGTGAACTACGAGCAGTACTTC
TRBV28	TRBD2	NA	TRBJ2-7	CASSSPTSGMTYEQYF	TGTGCCAGCAGTTCGCCGACTAGCGGGATGACCTACGAGCAGTACTTC
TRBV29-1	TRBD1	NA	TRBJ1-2	CSVGQGNGYTF	TGCAGCGTTGGACAGGGGAATGGCTACACCTTC
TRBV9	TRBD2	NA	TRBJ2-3	CASSAPKVGGHTDTQYF	TGTGCCAGCAGCGCCCCCAAGGTGGGAGGGCACACAGATACGCAGTATTTT
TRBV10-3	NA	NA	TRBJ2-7	CAISSPGGSYEQYF	TGTGCCATCAGTTCCCCCGGCGGCTCCTACGAGCAGTACTTC
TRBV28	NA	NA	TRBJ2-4	CASSEKIAKNIQYF	TGTGCCAGCAGTGAAAAAATAGCCAAAAACATTCAGTACTTC
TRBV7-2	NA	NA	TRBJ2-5	CASSLDPTIGETQYF	TGTGCCAGCAGCTTAGACCCCACTATCGGGGAGACCCAGTACTTC
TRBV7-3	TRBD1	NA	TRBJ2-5	CASSPDRAVETQYF	TGTGCCAGCAGCCCCGACAGGGCGGTAGAGACCCAGTACTTC
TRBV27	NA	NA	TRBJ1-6	CASSAGLVTYNSPLHF	TGTGCCAGCAGCGCGGGCCTCGTGACCTATAATTCACCCCTCCACTTT
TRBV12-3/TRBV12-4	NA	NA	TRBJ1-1	CASSSLGTEAFF	TGTGCCAGCAGCTCCTTAGGCACTGAAGCTTTCTTT
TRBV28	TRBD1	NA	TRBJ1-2	CASILGQGARGYTF	TGTGCCAGCATCCTGGGACAGGGGGCGCGTGGCTACACCTTC